This TCR beta chain was captured in a study of blood T cell repertoires in COVID-19. At the level of the study: Researchers got acute and convalescent COVID-19 samples from the United States, Italy and Spain. From T cells, B-cell-depleted T cells, or PBMCs came the material, which was cDNA or gDNA.

In the original workflow: Researchers report that nucleated cell counts were estimated from reference gene primer amplification. Method: immunoSEQ multiplex PCR; TCRdb's copy keeps in-frame clones and lacks some. V, J and clone size were drawn from that table, and D and trimming were deduced from the DNA. Found here are about 170,000 clones, roughly 84% of them singletons; the top ten hold around 14%. This CDR3 is 16 amino acids long. Germline V gives CDR1 KGHSH, CDR2 LQKENI. V lost 3 bases to trimming and J lost 4 bases; unmatched junction nucleotides: 6. This chain connects TRBV18 to TRBJ2-3; 11 bases are shared with TRBD2. The sequence came from a man in his late teens or twenties with active or convalescent COVID-19. The sequencing sample was made of peripheral blood. The CDR3 nucleotides read TGTGCCAGCTCACCCTCTAGCGGGGGGCCCTCAGATACGCAGTATTTT. Protein: CASSPSSGGPSDTQYF.